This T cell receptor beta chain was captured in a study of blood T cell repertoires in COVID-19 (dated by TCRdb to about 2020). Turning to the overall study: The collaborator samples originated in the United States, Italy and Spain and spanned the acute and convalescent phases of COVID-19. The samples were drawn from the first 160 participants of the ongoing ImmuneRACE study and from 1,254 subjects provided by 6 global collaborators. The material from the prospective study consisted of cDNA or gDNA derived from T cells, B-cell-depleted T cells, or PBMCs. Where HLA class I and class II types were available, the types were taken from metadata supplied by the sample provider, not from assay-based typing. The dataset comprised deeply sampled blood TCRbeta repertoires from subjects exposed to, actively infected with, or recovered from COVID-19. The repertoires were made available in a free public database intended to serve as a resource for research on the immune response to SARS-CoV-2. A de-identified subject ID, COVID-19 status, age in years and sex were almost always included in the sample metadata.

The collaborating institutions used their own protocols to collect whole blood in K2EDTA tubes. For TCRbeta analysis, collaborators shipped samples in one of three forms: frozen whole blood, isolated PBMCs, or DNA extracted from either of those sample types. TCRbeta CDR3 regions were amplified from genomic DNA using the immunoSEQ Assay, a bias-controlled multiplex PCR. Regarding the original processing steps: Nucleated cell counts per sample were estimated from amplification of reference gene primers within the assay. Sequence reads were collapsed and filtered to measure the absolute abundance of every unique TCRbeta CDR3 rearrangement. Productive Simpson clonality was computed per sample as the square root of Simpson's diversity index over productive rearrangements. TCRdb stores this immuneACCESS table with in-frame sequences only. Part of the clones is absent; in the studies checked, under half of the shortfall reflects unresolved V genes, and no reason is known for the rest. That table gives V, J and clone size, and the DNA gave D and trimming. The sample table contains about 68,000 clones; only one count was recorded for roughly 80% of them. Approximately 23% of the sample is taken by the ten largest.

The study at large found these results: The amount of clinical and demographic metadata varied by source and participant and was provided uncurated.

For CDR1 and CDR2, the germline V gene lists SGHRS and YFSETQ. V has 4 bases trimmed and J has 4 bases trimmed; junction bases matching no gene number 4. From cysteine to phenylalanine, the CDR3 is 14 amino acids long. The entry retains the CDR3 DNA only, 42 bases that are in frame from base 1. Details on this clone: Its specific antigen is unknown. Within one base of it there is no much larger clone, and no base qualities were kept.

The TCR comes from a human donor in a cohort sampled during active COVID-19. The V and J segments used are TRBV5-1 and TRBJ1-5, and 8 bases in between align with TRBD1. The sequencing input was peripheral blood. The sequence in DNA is TGCGCCAGCAGCGAGGGACAGGATAATCAGCCCCAGCATTTT. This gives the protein CASSEGQDNQPQHF.